This TCR beta chain was documented in a study of T cell responses to AZD1222 COVID-19 vaccine. Assay used: immunoSEQ multiplex PCR; TCRdb lists only in-frame clones, some missing. This sample carries some 130,000 clones, 91% of them seen once, and the ten largest clones take 1.5% to 2%. The CDR3 consists of 17 residues. V lost 2 bases to trimming and J lost 4 bases; unmatched junction nucleotides: 4. Germline V gives CDR1 MRHNA, CDR2 SNTAGT. Findings and limits, study-wide: Donors skewed white British and female; clonal diversity was possibly underestimated.

With regard to this clone: Its matching antigen is unknown.

V gene TRBV6-4 combines with J gene TRBJ2-1; TRBD2 matches 14 bases. The clonotype originates from an adult who received the AZD1222 COVID-19 vaccine. This specimen was peripheral blood, taken 28 days after the second AZD1222 dose. The CDR3 DNA is TGTGCCAGCAGTGACGGACTAGCGGGAGGAGTATACAATGAGCAGTTCTTC. This codes for CASSDGLAGGVYNEQFF.